In this sample, the clone carrying this T cell receptor (beta chain) turned up once. These data come from a study of blood T cell repertoires in COVID-19. Across the study: There were acute and convalescent COVID-19 samples, and they came from the United States, Italy and Spain. T cells, B-cell-depleted T cells, or PBMCs supplied cDNA or gDNA.

TCRdb's copy holds only in-frame clones and misses some; the assay was immunoSEQ multiplex PCR. The repertoire holds over 200,000 clones, roughly 87% seen once, with approximately 10% in the top ten. Participants' reported clinical history set cohort assignment. Germline CDR1 and CDR2: SGHDN and FVKESK. This CDR3 comprises 14 residues. Unmatched junction bases numbered 7, after V lost 3 bases and J lost 5 bases. The specimen sequenced was PBMCs or T cells enriched from blood (not recorded which). This TCR derives from a man aged 18-30 years with acute COVID-19. J is TRBJ2-7 and V is TRBV14; 7 bases align to TRBD1. CDR3 residues: CASSQVRTGDEQYF. CDR3 sequence (DNA): TGTGCCAGCAGCCAGGTTAGAACAGGGGACGAGCAGTACTTC.